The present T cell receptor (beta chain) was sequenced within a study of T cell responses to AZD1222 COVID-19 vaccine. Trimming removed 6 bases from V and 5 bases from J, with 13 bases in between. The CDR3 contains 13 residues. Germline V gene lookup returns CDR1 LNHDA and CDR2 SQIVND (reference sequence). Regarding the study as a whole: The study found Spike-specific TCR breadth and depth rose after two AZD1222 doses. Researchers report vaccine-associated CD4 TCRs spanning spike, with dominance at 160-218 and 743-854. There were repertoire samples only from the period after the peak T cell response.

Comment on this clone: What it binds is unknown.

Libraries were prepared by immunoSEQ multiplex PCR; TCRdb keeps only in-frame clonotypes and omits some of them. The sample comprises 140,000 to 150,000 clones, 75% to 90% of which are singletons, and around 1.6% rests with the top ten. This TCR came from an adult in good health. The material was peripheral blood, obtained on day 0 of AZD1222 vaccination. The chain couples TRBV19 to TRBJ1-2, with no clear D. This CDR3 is CASSTPGAYGYTF. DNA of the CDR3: TGTGCCAGTAGCACCCCAGGAGCTTATGGCTACACCTTC. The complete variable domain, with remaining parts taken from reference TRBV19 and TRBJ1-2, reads DGGITQSPKYLFRKEGQNVTLSCEQNLNHDAMYWYRQDPGQGLRLIYYSQIVNDFQKGDIAEGYSVSREKKESFPLTVTSAQKNPTAFYLCASSTPGAYGYTFGSGTRLTVV.